A selection of T cell receptor beta chains follows, all from one sample in a study of T cells after yellow fever vaccination. TCRdb fed the 5' RACE reads into MiXCR, producing one record per CDR3 protein. The sample carries some 120,000 distinct CDR3 sequences, 7.4% recorded once. The source material was CD4+ T cells sorted from PBMCs, sampled roughly 10 days after the first yellow fever vaccination. All receptors derive from a man aged 18-30 years who received the YFV17D yellow fever vaccine. The CDR3 runs from the conserved cysteine through the conserved F or W. The D gene is left open where the match is weak. A row's size may be missing; if present it is once, few, many or a size class.

j_call	clone_size	v_call	d_call	cdr3_nt	cdr3_aa
TRBJ1-6	many	TRBV4-3	NA	TGCGCCAGCAGCCAAGATAGGTTCAATTCACCCCTCCACTTT	CASSQDRFNSPLHF
TRBJ1-2	many	TRBV7-8	NA	TGTGCCAGCAGCTCGGACCGGGATTCCTATGGCTACACCTTC	CASSSDRDSYGYTF
TRBJ2-1	many	TRBV25-1	NA	TGTGCCAGCGCCCCACTTGCGGGGGCCGGCCAAGGGCAGTTCTTC	CASAPLAGAGQGQFF
TRBJ2-3	many	TRBV3-1	TRBD2	TGTGCCAGCAGCCTACTAGCGGGCGGTGGCCAAGATACGCAGTATTTT	CASSLLAGGGQDTQYF
TRBJ2-5	many	TRBV5-1	NA	TGCGCCAGCAGCGGACCCGGGGACGGGACCCAGTACTTC	CASSGPGDGTQYF
TRBJ1-1	many	TRBV5-6	NA	TGTGCCAGCAGCTTGGTGTTGTCTTTAGGGGCGGCGAACACTGAAGCTTTCTTT	CASSLVLSLGAANTEAFF
TRBJ1-4	many	TRBV5-1	NA	TGCGCCAGCAGCTCCGACAGTTTTAATGAAAAACTGTTTTTT	CASSSDSFNEKLFF
TRBJ2-5	many	TRBV20-1	NA	TGCAGTGCGGGGACTCGGGACGAGACCCAGTACTTC	CSAGTRDETQYF
TRBJ2-4	NA	TRBV5-6	NA	TGTGCCAGCAGCTTAATCAGCGGAGCCAAAAACATTCAGTACTTC	CASSLISGAKNIQYF
TRBJ1-3	few	TRBV7-9	NA	TGTGCCAGCAGTCCACAGGGAATCGCGGGAAACACCATATATTTT	CASSPQGIAGNTIYF
TRBJ1-2	NA	TRBV20-1	TRBD1	TGCAGTGCTAGAGTTACGTCGGACAGGGATGGCTACACCTTC	CSARVTSDRDGYTF
TRBJ1-5	many	TRBV2	TRBD1	TGTGCCAGCACCCAGCCGGGACAGGGAGGGTTTTTTAGCAATCAGCCCCAGCATTTT	CASTQPGQGGFFSNQPQHF
TRBJ2-1	many	TRBV19	NA	TGTGCCAGTAGTATTAGACTTAGCTCCTACAATGAGCAGTTCTTC	CASSIRLSSYNEQFF
TRBJ1-5	many	TRBV12-3/TRBV12-4	TRBD1	TGTGCCAGCAGTCGAAGACAGGGTTTGGATCAGCCCCAGCATTTT	CASSRRQGLDQPQHF
TRBJ2-7	NA	TRBV12-3/TRBV12-4	TRBD1	TGTGCCAGCAGTTTAAACAGGGGGTGGTACGAGCAGTACTTC	CASSLNRGWYEQYF
TRBJ1-6	many	TRBV9	NA	TGTGCCAGCAGCGCCGGGACAAGACAATCACCCCTCCACTTT	CASSAGTRQSPLHF
TRBJ1-1	many	TRBV12-3/TRBV12-4	NA	TGTGCCAGCAGTTCACAGGTGAACACTGAAGCTTTCTTT	CASSSQVNTEAFF
TRBJ1-2	few	TRBV5-1	NA	TGCGCCAGCAGCTTAAGTCGACCTAACTATGGCTACACCTTC	CASSLSRPNYGYTF
TRBJ2-3	many	TRBV4-3	TRBD2	TGCGCCAGCAGCCAAGAGTCGGGACTAGCGGGGGGGGTGACGCAGTATTTT	CASSQESGLAGGVTQYF
TRBJ2-5	few	TRBV5-1	NA	TGCGCCAGCAGCGGGCGGACTAACCAAGAGACCCAGTACTTC	CASSGRTNQETQYF
TRBJ1-2	many	TRBV4-3	NA	TGCGCCAGCAGCCAGGTCGCAGGGCATGGCTACACCTTC	CASSQVAGHGYTF
TRBJ1-1	many	TRBV5-1	NA	TGCGCCAGCAGCTTGGATGGGGTTGAAACTGAAGCTTTCTTT	CASSLDGVETEAFF
TRBJ2-3	many	TRBV7-9	NA	TGTGCCAGCAGCCGAGGAGAGCCAGATACGCAGTATTTT	CASSRGEPDTQYF
TRBJ1-3	many	TRBV9	TRBD1	TGTGCCAGCAGCGTAGCTTCCGGGACAGGGGAAAGTGGAAACACCATATATTTT	CASSVASGTGESGNTIYF
TRBJ2-1	many	TRBV28	NA	TGTGCCAGCAGTCTAGTCCTCTATCCTTACAATGAGCAGTTCTTC	CASSLVLYPYNEQFF
TRBJ2-3	many	TRBV4-2	NA	TGTGCCAGCAGCCAAGACGAGCCAGCTGATACGCAGTATTTT	CASSQDEPADTQYF
TRBJ2-7	many	TRBV25-1	NA	TGTGCCAGCAGTGAATGGGGCTACGAGCAGTACTTC	CASSEWGYEQYF
TRBJ1-2	NA	TRBV30	TRBD1	TGTGCCTGGAGACTACAGGGGGGTCATGGCTACACCTTC	CAWRLQGGHGYTF